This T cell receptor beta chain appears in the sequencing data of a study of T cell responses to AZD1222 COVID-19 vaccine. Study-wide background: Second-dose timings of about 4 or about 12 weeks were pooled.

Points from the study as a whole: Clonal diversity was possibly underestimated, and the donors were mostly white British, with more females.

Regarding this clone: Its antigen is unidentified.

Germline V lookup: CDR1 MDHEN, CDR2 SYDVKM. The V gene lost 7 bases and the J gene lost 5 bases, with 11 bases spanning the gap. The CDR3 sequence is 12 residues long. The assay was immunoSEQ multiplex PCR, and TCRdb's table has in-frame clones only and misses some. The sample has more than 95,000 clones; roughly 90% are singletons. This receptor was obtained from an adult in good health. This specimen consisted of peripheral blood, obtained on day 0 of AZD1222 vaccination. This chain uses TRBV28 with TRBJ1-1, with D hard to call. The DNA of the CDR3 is TGTGCCAGCAACGCTAGAATTACTGAAGCTTTCTTT. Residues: CASNARITEAFF.